This T cell receptor beta chain emerged from a study of human T cells and chemical hapten exposure. TCRdb used MiXCR to reprocess the RACE reads, holding one entry per CDR3 protein. Among 84,000 or so distinct CDR3 sequences listed, roughly a tenth were seen once. CDR1 is SQVTM and CDR2 is ANQGSEA in the germline V gene. V dropped 4 bases and J dropped 0; count of bases not matched to a gene: 3. The CDR3 has 14 amino acids. The time point is: patch test 1, 2 weeks after DPC sensitization. Treatment noted: therapeutic diphenylcyclopropenone sensitization with weekly scalp DPC. Only a few counts were recorded for this clonotype.

The sequence was collected from a man aged 35-49 years with alopecia areata. Some clones in this sample may be carry-over from other donors' samples. The sample in question was whole blood, obtained in connection with sensitization to the hapten diphenylcyclopropenone (DPC). The chain recombines TRBV29-1 with TRBJ2-3; 8 positions match TRBD1. CDR3 loop: CSVVGQGSTDTQYF. The CDR3 DNA is TGCAGCGTTGTAGGACAGGGTAGCACAGATACGCAGTATTTT.